This T cell receptor beta chain was sequenced for a study of cytomegalovirus exposure and HLA in healthy donors. Unmatched junction bases numbered 11, after V lost 4 bases and J lost 4 bases. The CDR3 length is 16 residues. The germline gives CDR1 SGDLS, CDR2 YYNGEE. PCR primers comprised 60 Vbeta and 13 Jbeta primers. Sequencing was performed with immunoSEQ multiplex PCR; in TCRdb, only in-frame clones are kept and a portion is missing. The sample gives roughly 100,000 clones, more than 60% of which show up once; approximately 2% is in the top ten. The V call is TRBV9, the J call TRBJ2-1, with 7 bases aligning to TRBD1. Material for sequencing was PBMCs. The TCR originated in a man between 25 and 39 years old in good health and CMV-seronegative. Written as DNA, the CDR3 is TGTGCCAGCAGCCCCAGGACCCCGGGACAGTACAATGAGCAGTTCTTC. Translated: CASSPRTPGQYNEQFF.